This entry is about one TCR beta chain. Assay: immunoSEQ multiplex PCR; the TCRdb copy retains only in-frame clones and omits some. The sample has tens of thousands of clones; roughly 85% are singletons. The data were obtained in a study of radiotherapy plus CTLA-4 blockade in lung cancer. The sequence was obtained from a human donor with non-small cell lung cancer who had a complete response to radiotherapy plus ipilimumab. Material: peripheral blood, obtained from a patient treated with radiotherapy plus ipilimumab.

The CDR3 loop reads CASRITGLWNQPQHF. DNA of the CDR3: TGTGCCAGCAGGATAACAGGGTTATGGAATCAGCCCCAGCATTTT. This chain uses TRBV13 with TRBJ1-5; D perhaps matches TRBD1 (6 bases). Germline V gene data show CDR1 as PRHDT and CDR2 as FYEKMQ (reference sequence). V lost 6 bases, J lost 4 bases, and 16 bases lay in between. The CDR3 is made up of 15 amino acids.